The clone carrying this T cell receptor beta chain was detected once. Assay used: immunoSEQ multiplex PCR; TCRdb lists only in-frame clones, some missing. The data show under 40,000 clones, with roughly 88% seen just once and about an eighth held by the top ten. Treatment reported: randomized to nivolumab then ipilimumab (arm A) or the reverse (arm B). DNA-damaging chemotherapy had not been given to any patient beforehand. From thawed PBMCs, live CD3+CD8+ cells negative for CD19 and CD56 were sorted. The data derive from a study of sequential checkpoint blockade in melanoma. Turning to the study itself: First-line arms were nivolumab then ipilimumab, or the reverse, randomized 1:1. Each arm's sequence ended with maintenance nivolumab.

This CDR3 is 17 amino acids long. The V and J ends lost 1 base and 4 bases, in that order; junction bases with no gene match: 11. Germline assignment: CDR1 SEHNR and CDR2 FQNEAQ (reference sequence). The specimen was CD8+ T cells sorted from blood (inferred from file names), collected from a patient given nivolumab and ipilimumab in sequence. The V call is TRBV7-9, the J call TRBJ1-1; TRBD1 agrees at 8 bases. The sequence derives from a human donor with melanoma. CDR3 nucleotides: TGTGCCAGCAGCTTAGTTGCAGGGGGCCGTCGGGTCACTGAAGCTTTCTTT. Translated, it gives CASSLVAGGRRVTEAFF.